The 10 T cell receptor beta chains below come from one sample, sequenced in a study of blood T cell repertoires in COVID-19. The method was immunoSEQ multiplex PCR; TCRdb's version includes in-frame clones alone and lacks a portion of them. The table includes 200,000 to 250,000 clones, 80% to 90% detected once. Sequencing was performed on peripheral blood. The receptor set was obtained from a woman in her 50s with acute or convalescent COVID-19.

The J gene is TRBJ2-3, the V gene TRBV7-2; 9 positions agree with TRBD2. Germline assignment: CDR1 SGHTA and CDR2 FQGNSA. The CDR3 runs 18 residues. V lost 3 bases, J lost 0 bases, and 10 bases stayed unmatched. Written as DNA, the CDR3 is TGTGCCAGCAGCTTTCGCCGTCTAGCGGGACCTAGCACAGATACGCAGTATTTT. This translates into CASSFRRLAGPSTDTQYF.

The chain links TRBV18 to TRBJ2-7; TRBD2 agrees at 7 bases. This CDR3 is 14 amino acids long. Germline V gives CDR1 KGHSH, CDR2 LQKENI. V lost 2 bases, J lost 3 bases, and 4 bases stayed unmatched. CDR3 sequence (DNA): TGTGCCAGCTCACCAACCGGGGGGAACTACGAGCAGTACTTC. Translated, it gives CASSPTGGNYEQYF.

CDR3 sequence reads: CASSRPGEKLFF. CDR3 DNA: TGTGCCAGCAGTCGACCGGGGGAAAAACTGTTTTTT. V is TRBV6-2 or TRBV6-3 and J is TRBJ1-4; D ambiguous. Germline V gene data show CDR1 as MNHEY and CDR2 as SVGEGT. This CDR3 region has 12 residues. The V gene lost 5 bases and the J gene lost 8 bases, with 9 bases spanning the gap.

The rearrangement joins TRBV9 to TRBJ1-2, with 8 bases that match TRBD1. The CDR3 contains 15 residues. CDR1 and CDR2 from the germline V gene are SGDLS and YYNGEE. With 5 bases clipped from V and 7 bases from J, the junction kept 13 bases outside the gene matches. This CDR3 reads CASSTSGTGLFGYTF. CDR3 DNA: TGTGCCAGCAGTACCTCCGGGACAGGACTTTTTGGCTACACCTTC.

The rearrangement uses TRBV11-2 and TRBJ2-3, with TRBD2 as a possible D gene (7 bases). V lost 4 bases and J 3 bases, leaving 14 bases between the germline ends. Germline loops: CDR1 SGHAT, CDR2 FQNNGV. This CDR3 is 15 amino acids long. CDR3 loop: CASSSRAGATDTQYF. The CDR3 DNA follows: TGTGCCAGCAGCTCCCGCGCGGGGGCTACAGATACGCAGTATTTT.

J is TRBJ2-1 and V is TRBV4-3; 12 nucleotides line up with TRBD2. V trimming: 2 bases; J trimming: 3 bases; junction bases outside the gene matches: 5. The CDR3 is 17 amino acids. Per the germline V gene, CDR1 is LGHNA and CDR2 is YSLEER. The CDR3 coding sequence is TGCGCCAGCAGCCAACTGCGACTAGCGGGGGACTACAATGAGCAGTTCTTC. The encoded protein is CASSQLRLAGDYNEQFF.

This rearrangement joins TRBV27 to TRBJ2-1; 10 bases fit TRBD1. The CDR3 covers 16 residues. After removal of 0 bases from V and 7 bases from J, the junction contained 6 bases not matched to a gene. Looked up from germline, CDR1 is MNHEY and CDR2 is SMNVEV (reference sequence). CDR3 nucleotides: TGTGCCAGCAGTTTATCAGGGGACAGGGGTAAAAATGAGCAGTTCTTC. Amino acid sequence: CASSLSGDRGKNEQFF.

The chain is built from TRBV3-1 (or the pseudogene TRBV3-2) and TRBJ1-4, with D unclear. V gave up 3 bases and J gave up 6 bases, with 5 bases separating them. The CDR3 covers 12 residues. Germline V gives CDR1 LGHDT, CDR2 YNNKEL (reference sequence). This chain's CDR3 is CASSHKYEKLFF. The CDR3 DNA sequence: TGTGCCAGCAGCCACAAATATGAAAAACTGTTTTTT.

This clone was seen once. The CDR3 sequence: CASSQGGKNTEAFF. CDR3 sequence (DNA): TGTGCCAGCTCACAGGGAGGGAAGAACACTGAAGCTTTCTTT. The genes are TRBV18 and TRBJ1-1; D is unresolved. The CDR3 consists of 14 residues. In germline, CDR1 is KGHSH, CDR2 LQKENI. Deletions cut 4 bases from V and 1 base from J, with 10 bases between.

The chain has TRBV19 and TRBJ1-2; D gene ambiguous. Germline CDR1 is LNHDA and CDR2 is SQIVND (reference sequence). Trimming pared 7 bases from V and 4 bases from J, leaving 13 bases between. CDR3 length: 13 residues. The DNA of the CDR3 is TGTGCCAGTATAGGCGGGTCGAGCTATGGCTACACCTTC. Translating gives CASIGGSSYGYTF.